This TCR beta chain was found in a study of blood T cell repertoires in COVID-19. The germline CDR1 and CDR2 sequences are SNHLY and FYNNEI. The V end was cut by 6 bases, the J end by 0 bases, with 9 bases between. This CDR3 contains 14 residues. All enrollees were about 18 to 89 years old and from 20 to 25 US areas. Cohort assignment relied on participant-reported clinical history. The assay was immunoSEQ multiplex PCR, and TCRdb's table has in-frame clones only and misses some. The repertoire holds more than 250,000 clones, nearly 90% seen once, with approximately 5% in the top ten. This TCR came from a woman aged 25 to 45 who had recovered from COVID-19. Specimen: PBMCs or T cells enriched from blood (not recorded which). This chain joins TRBV2 and TRBJ1-3; D remains ambiguous. DNA for the CDR3: TGTGCCAGCAGGCAAGAGAGCTCTGGAAACACCATATATTTT. As protein: CASRQESSGNTIYF.